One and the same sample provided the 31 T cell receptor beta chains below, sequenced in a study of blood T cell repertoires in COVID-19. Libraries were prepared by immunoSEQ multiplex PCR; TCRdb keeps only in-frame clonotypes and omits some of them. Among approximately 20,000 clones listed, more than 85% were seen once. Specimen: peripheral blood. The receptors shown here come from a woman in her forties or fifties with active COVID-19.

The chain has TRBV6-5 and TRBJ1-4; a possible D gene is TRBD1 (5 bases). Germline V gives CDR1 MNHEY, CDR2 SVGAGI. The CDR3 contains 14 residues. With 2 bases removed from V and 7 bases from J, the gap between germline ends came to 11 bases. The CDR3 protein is CASSYAGLAEKLFF. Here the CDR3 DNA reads TGTGCCAGCAGTTACGCAGGGTTAGCTGAAAAACTGTTTTTT.

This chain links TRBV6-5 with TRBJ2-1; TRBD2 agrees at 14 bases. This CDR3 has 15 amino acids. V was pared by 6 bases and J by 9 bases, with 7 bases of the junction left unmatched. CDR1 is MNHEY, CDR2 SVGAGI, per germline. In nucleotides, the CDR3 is TGTGCCAGCAGGCCAGGGACTAGCGGGAGCCTTGAGCAGTTCTTC. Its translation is CASRPGTSGSLEQFF.

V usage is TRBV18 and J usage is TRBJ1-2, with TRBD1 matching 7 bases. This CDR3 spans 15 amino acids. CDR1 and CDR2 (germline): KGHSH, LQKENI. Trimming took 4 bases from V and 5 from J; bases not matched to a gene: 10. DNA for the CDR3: TGTGCCAGCTCACTTACTACCGGGACAGAGTATGGCTACACCTTC. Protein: CASSLTTGTEYGYTF.

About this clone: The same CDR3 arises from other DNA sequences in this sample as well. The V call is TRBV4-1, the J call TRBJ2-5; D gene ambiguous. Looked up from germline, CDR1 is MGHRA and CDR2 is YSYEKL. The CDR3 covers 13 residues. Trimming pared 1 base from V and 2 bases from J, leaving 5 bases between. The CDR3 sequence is CASSQALQETQYF. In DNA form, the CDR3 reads TGCGCCAGCAGCCAAGCCCTACAAGAGACCCAGTACTTC.

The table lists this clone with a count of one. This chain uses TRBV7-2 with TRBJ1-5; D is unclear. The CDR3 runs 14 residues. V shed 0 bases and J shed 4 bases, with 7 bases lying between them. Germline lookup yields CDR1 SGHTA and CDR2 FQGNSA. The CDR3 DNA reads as TGTGCCAGCAGCTTAGCGCACGGGAATCAGCCCCAGCATTTT. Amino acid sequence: CASSLAHGNQPQHF. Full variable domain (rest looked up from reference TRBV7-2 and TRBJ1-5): GAGVSQSPSNKVTEKGKDVELRCDPISGHTALYWYRQSLGQGLEFLIYFQGNSAPDKSGLPSDRFSAERTGGSVSTLTIQRTQQEDSAVYLCASSLAHGNQPQHFGDGTRLSIL.

DNA for the CDR3: TGCGCCAGCAGCCACACAGGGGGCTACGAGCAGTACTTC. Amino acids: CASSHTGGYEQYF. The rearrangement joins TRBV5-1 to TRBJ2-7; 8 bases match TRBD1. CDR3 size: 13 residues. Germline values: CDR1 SGHRS, CDR2 YFSETQ. V was pared by 4 bases and J by 3 bases, with 3 bases of the junction left unmatched. The entire variable domain, with the rest obtained from reference TRBV5-1 and TRBJ2-7, is as follows: KAGVTQTPRYLIKTRGQQVTLSCSPISGHRSVSWYQQTPGQGLQFLFEYFSETQRNKGNFPGRFSGRQFSNSRSEMNVSTLELGDSALYLCASSHTGGYEQYFGPGTRLTVT.

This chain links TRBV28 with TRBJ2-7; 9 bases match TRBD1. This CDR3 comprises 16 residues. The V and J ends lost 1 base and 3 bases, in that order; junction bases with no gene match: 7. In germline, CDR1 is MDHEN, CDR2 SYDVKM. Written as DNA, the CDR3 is TGTGCCAGCAGTTTATCCAAACTGACAGGGGGCTACGAGCAGTACTTC. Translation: CASSLSKLTGGYEQYF.

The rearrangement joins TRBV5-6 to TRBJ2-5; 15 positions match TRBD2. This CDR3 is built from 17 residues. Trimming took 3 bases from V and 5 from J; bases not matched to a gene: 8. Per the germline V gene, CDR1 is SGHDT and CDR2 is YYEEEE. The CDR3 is CASSSMGLAGGGETQYF. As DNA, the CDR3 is TGTGCCAGCAGCTCCATGGGACTAGCGGGAGGCGGGGAGACCCAGTACTTC.

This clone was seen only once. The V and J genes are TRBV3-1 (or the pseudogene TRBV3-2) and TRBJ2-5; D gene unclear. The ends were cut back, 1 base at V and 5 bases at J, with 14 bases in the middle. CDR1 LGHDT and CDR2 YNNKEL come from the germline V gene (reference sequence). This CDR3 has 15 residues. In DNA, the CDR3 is TGTGCCAGCAGCCAAGGACTGTTGGAGCAGGAGACCCAGTACTTC. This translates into CASSQGLLEQETQYF.

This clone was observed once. CDR3 in DNA: TGTGCCAGCAGTGACAGGGGAGGGAATTCACCCCTCCACTTT. Protein product: CASSDRGGNSPLHF. The rearrangement uses TRBV6-1 and TRBJ1-6; D might be TRBD1 (6 bases). This CDR3 has 14 amino acids. V lost 3 bases, J lost 7 bases, and 10 bases lay in between. Germline V gene data show CDR1 as MNHNS and CDR2 as SASEGT.

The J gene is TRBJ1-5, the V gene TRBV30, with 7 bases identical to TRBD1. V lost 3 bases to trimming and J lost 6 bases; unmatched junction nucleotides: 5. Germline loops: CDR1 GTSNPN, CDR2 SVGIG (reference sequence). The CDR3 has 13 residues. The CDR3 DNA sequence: TGTGCCTGGAGCACAGGGGCCCTTCAGCCCCAGCATTTT. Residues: CAWSTGALQPQHF.

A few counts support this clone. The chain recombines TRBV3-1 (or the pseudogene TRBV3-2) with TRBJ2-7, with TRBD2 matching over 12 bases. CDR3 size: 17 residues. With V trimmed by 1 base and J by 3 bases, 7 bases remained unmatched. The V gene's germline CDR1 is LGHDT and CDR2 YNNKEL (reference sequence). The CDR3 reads CASSQGLLAGGHYEQYF. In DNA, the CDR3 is TGTGCCAGCAGCCAAGGGCTCCTAGCGGGAGGGCACTACGAGCAGTACTTC.

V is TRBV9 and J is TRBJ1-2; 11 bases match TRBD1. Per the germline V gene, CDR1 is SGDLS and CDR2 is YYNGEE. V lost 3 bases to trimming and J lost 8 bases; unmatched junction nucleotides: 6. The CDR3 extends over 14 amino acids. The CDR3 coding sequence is TGTGCCAGCAGCGCAGGACAGGGGGCGAGAGGCTACACCTTC. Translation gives CASSAGQGARGYTF. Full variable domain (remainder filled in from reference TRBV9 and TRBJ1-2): DSGVTQTPKHLITATGQRVTLRCSPRSGDLSVYWYQQSLDQGLQFLIQYYNGEERAKGNILERFSAQQFPDLHSELNLSSLELGDSALYFCASSAGQGARGYTFGSGTRLTVV.

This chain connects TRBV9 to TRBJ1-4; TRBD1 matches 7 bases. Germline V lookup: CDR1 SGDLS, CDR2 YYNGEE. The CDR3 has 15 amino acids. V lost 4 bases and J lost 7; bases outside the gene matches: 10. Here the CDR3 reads CASSPGQLGGEKLFF. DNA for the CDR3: TGTGCCAGCAGCCCGGGACAGTTGGGGGGTGAAAAACTGTTTTTT.

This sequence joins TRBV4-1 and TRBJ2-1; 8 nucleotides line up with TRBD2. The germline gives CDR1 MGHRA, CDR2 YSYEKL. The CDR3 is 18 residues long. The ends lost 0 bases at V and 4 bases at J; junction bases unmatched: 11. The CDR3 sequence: CASSQDEVGLAGYNEQFF. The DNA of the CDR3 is TGCGCCAGCAGCCAAGATGAGGTAGGCCTAGCGGGTTACAATGAGCAGTTCTTC.

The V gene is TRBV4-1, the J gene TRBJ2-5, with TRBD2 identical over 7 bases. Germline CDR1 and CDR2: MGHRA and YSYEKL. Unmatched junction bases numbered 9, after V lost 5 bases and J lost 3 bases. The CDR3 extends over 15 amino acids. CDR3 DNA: TGCGCCAGCAGCATCCAGACTAGCAGCAAAGAGACCCAGTACTTC. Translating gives CASSIQTSSKETQYF.

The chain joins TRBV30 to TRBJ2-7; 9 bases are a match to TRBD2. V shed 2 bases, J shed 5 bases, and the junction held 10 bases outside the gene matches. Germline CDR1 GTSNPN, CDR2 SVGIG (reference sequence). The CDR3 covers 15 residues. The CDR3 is CAWSTPRTSVDEQYF. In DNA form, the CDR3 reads TGTGCCTGGAGTACCCCCCGGACTAGCGTGGACGAGCAGTACTTC.

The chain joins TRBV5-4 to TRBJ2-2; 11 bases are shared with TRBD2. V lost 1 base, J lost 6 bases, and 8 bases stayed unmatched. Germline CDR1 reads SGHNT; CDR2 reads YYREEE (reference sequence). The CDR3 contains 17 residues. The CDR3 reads CASSLMASGRRAGELFF. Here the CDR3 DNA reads TGTGCCAGCAGCTTGATGGCTAGCGGGAGGCGTGCCGGGGAGCTGTTTTTT.

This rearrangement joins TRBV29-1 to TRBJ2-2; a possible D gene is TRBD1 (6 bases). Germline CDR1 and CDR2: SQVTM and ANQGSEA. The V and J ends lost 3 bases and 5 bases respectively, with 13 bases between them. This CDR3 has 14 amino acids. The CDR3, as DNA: TGCAGCGTTGATTTGGCCAGGGGAACCGGGGAGCTGTTTTTT. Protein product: CSVDLARGTGELFF.

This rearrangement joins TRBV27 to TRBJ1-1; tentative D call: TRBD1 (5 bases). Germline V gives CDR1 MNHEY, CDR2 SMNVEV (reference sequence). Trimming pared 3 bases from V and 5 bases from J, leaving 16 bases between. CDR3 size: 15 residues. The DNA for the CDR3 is TGTGCCAGCAGTTTCGGCCGGGGGAGGGAGACTGAAGCTTTCTTT. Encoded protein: CASSFGRGRETEAFF.

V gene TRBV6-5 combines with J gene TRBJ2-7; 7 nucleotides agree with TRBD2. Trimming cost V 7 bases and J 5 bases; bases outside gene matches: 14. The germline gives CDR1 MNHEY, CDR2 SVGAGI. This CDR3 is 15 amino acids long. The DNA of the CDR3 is TGTGCCAGCATAGCATCGTATGGGAGGGTGGACGAGCAGTACTTC. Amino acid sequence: CASIASYGRVDEQYF.

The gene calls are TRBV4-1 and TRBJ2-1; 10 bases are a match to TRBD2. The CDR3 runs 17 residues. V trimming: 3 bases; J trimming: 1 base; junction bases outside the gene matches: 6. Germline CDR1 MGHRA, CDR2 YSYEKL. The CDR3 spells CASSQSGLAESYNEQFF. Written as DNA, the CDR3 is TGCGCCAGCAGCCAGAGCGGACTAGCGGAATCCTACAATGAGCAGTTCTTC.

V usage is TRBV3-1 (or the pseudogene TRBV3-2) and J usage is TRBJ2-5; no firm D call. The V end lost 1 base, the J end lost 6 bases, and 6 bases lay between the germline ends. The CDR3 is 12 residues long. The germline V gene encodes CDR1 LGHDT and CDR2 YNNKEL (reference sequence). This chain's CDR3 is CASSQGAQTQYF. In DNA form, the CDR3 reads TGTGCCAGCAGCCAAGGGGCGCAGACCCAGTACTTC.

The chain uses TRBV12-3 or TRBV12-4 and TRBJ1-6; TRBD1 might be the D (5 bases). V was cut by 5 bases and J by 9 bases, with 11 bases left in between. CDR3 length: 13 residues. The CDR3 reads CASSQGFGSPLHF. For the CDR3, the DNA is TGTGCCAGCAGTCAGGGTTTTGGTTCACCCCTCCACTTT.

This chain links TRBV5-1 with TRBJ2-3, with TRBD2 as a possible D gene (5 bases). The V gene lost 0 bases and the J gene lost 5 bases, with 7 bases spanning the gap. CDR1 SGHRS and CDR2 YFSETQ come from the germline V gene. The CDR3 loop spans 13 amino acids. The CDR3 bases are TGCGCCAGCAGCTTGGGGGAGCTAGATACGCAGTATTTT. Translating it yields CASSLGELDTQYF.

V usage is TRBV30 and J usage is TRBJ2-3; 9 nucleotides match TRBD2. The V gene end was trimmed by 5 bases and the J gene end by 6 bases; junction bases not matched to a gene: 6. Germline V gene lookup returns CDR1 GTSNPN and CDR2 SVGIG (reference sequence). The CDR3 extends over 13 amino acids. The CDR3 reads CAWSAGGRDTQYF. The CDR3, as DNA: TGTGCCTGGTCGGCGGGAGGGAGGGATACGCAGTATTTT.

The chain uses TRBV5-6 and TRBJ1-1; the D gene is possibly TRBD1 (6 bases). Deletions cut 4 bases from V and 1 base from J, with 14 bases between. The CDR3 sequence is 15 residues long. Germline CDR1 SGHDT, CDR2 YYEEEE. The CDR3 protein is CASSGRGHRNTEAFF. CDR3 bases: TGTGCCAGCAGCGGGCGGGGGCATAGGAACACTGAAGCTTTCTTT.

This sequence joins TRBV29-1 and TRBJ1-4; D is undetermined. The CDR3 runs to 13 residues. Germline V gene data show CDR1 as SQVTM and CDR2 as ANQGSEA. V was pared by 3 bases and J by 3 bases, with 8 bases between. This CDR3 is CSVEWAANEKLFF. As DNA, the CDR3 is TGCAGCGTTGAGTGGGCCGCTAATGAAAAACTGTTTTTT. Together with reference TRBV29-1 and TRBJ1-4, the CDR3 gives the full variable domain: SAVISQKPSRDICQRGTSLTIQCQVDSQVTMMFWYRQQPGQSLTLIATANQGSEATYESGFVIDKFPISRPNLTFSTLTVSNMSPEDSSIYLCSVEWAANEKLFFGSGTQLSVL.

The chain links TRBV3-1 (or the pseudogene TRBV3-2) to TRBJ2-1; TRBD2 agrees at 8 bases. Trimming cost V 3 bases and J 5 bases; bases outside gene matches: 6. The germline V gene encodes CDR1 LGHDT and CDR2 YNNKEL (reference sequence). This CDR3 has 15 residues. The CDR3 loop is CASSHKPGLDNEQFF. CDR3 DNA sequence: TGTGCCAGCAGCCACAAACCGGGACTAGACAATGAGCAGTTCTTC.

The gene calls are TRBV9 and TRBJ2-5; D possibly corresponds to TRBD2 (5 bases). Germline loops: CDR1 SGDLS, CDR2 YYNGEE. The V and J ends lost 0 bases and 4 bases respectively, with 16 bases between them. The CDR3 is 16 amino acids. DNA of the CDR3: TGTGCCAGCAGCGTAGGTGGAGGCTACATGGCAGAGACCCAGTACTTC. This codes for CASSVGGGYMAETQYF.

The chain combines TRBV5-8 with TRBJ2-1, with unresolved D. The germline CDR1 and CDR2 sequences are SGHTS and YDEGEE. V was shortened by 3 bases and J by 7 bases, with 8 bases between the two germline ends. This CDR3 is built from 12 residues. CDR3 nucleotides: TGTGCCAGCAGCTCCATTCCAAATGAGCAGTTCTTC. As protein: CASSSIPNEQFF.